This TCR beta chain was identified in a study of shared clonotypes between healthy human individuals. This clone has a single count. Germline lookup yields CDR1 ENHRY and CDR2 SYGVKD. CDR3 size: 13 residues. The junction had 7 bases not matched to a gene; V was cut back by 10 bases and J by 5 bases. The assay was immunoSEQ multiplex PCR, and TCRdb's table has in-frame clones only and misses some. The sample lists hundreds of thousands of clones; 73% were seen once. This receptor was identified in a woman in her 30s in good health. The rearrangement links TRBV10-3 to TRBJ2-5, with 10 positions matching TRBD2. Sequenced sample: memory CD4+ T cells sorted from blood. The subset: CD45RA-negative fraction. CDR3: CATEREGSETQYF. DNA of the CDR3: TGTGCCACGGAGCGGGAGGGATCGGAGACCCAGTACTTC.